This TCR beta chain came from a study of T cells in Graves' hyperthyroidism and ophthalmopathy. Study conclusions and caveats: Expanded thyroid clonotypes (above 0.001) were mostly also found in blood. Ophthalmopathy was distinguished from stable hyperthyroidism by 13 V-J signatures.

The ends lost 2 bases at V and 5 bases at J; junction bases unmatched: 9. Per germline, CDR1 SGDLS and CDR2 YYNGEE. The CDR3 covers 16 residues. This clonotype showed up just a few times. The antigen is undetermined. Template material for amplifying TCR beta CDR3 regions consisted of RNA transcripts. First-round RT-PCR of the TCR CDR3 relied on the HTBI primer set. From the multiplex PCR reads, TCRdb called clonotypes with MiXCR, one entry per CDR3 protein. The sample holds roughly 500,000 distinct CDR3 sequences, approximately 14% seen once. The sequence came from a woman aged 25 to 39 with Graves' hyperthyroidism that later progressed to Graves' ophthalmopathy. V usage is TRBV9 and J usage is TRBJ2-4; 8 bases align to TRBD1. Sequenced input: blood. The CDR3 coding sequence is TGTGCCAGCAGCGTTGATCCAGGACAGGGTGAAAACATTCAGTACTTC. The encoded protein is CASSVDPGQGENIQYF.